This T cell receptor beta chain appears in the sequencing data of a study of CD8 T cells in Susac syndrome. Study summary: Patients with Susac syndrome were therapy-naive, on corticosteroids, or on intravenous immunoglobulin alone at the time that blood was drawn.

Germline V gene data show CDR1 as ENHRY and CDR2 as SYGVKD. V lost 0 bases and J 5 bases, leaving 11 bases between the germline ends. CDR3 length: 15 residues. A quantity of roughly 0.5 to 1 ug RNA underwent reverse transcription using random hexamers. TCRdb reprocessed the immunoSEQ multiplex PCR reads via MiXCR and lists one record per CDR3 protein. Here the sample spans roughly 130,000 distinct CDR3 sequences, nearly 96% being singletons. The sample taken for sequencing was CD4+ T cells from PBMCs. The receptor comes from a human donor with Susac syndrome. The genes are TRBV10-3 and TRBJ2-1; D is possibly TRBD1 (6 bases). CDR3 DNA: TGTGCCATCAGTGAGTCCGGGACAAACAACAATGAGCAGTTCTTC. It specifies CAISESGTNNNEQFF.